This T cell receptor beta chain came from a study of blood T cell repertoires in COVID-19. Study context: Acute and convalescent COVID-19 specimens originated in the United States, Italy and Spain. Sources were T cells, B-cell-depleted T cells, or PBMCs; the material itself was cDNA or gDNA.

Per germline, CDR1 SEHNR and CDR2 FQNEAQ (reference sequence). Trimming took 4 bases from V and 2 from J; bases not matched to a gene: 4. This CDR3 is 15 amino acids long. The study recruited people aged 18 to 89 years across 24 US areas. Assignment of participants to cohorts was predicated upon participant-reported clinical history. Here immunoSEQ multiplex PCR was the method, and the copy in TCRdb shows in-frame clones only, minus some. The sample lists around 150,000 clones; around nine tenths were seen once. J is TRBJ1-5 and V is TRBV7-9, with 8 bases identical to TRBD1. Sequencing used PBMCs or T cells enriched from blood (not recorded which). The sequence was obtained from a woman in her fifties or sixties who had recovered from COVID-19. CDR3 sequence (DNA): TGTGCCAGCAGCTCTCAGGGGGCGGGCAATCAGCCCCAGCATTTT. It codes for CASSSQGAGNQPQHF.